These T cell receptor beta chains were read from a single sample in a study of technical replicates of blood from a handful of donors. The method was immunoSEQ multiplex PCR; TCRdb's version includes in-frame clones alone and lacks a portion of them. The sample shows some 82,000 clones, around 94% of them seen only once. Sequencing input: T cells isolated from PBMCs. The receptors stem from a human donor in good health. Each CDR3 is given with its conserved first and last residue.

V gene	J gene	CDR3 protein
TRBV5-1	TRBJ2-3	CASGTGGTDTQYF
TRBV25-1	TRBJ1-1	CASSDQPQGAFF
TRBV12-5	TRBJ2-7	CASGLVDYRVYEQYF
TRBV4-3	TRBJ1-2	CASSTTWTDPLGYTF
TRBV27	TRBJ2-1	CASSLSWEGEQFF
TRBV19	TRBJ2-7	CASSMHSSYEQYF
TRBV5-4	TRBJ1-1	CASSLGGNLRANTEAFF
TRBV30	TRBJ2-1	CAWKGGGYNEQFF
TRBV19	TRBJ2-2	CASSIAGRRTGELFF
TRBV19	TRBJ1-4	CASSIDLEANEKLFF
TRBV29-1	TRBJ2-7	CSAAVDSSYEQYF
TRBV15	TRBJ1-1	CATSRRQGGTEAFF
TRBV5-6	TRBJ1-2	CASSLFMEDYGYTF
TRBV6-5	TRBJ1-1	CASRGTGGIAEAFF
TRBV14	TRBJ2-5	CASSQRESLETQYF
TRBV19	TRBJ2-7	CATSSDKIYEQYF
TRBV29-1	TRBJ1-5	CSVIQGAGNQPQHF
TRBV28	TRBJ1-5	CASSLRGEVTGGLLNQPQHF
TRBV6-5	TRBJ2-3	CASGPPGDTQYF
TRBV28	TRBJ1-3	CASSGSGHGNTIYF
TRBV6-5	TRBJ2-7	CASSPEQGFYEQYF
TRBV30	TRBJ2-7	CAWHRLTRLSYEQYF
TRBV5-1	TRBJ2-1	CASSLTASGSTVSNEQFF
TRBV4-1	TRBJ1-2	CASSRRGDTSNYGYTF
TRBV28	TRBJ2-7	CASSYPGTGLGEQYF
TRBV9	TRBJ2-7	CASSVGTGSSYEQYF
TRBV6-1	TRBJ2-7	CATVTGVLPYEQYF
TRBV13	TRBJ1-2	CASSSQAAFYGYTF
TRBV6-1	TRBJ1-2	CASMHTGHYGYTF
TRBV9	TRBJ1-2	CASSPGQGLYGYTF
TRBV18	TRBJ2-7	CASSRLGPNSYEQYF
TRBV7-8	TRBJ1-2	CASSLGVRDYGYTF
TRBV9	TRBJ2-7	CASSVASGRSEQYF
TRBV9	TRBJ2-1	CASNDRRAGGPDHEQFF
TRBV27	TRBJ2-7	CASSFLAGTGNSYEQYF
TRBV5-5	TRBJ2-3	CASSPYRASTDTQYF
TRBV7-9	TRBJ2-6	CASSPVASGANVLTF
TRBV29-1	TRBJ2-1	CSVEGLAGEYNEQFF
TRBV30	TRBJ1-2	CAWTGVNYGYTF
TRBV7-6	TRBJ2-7	CASSRGLAGNYEQYF
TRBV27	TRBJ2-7	CASSLGDRIYEQYF
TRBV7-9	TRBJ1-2	CASSLDGTPLNYGYTF
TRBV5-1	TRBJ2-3	CASSRAGGSTDTQYF
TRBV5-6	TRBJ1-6	CASSNADRYNSPLHF
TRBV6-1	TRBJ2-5	CASRWVTEGHETQYF
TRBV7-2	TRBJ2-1	CASSLAGQGGYNEQFF
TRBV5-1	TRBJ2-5	CASSDLTRDSQETQYF
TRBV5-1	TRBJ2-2	CASSQGQAYIAGELFF
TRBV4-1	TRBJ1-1	CASSQVSGARSEAFF
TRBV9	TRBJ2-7	CASSVMVGGPGEQYF
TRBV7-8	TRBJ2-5	CASSFLQETQYF
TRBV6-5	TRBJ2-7	CASKGVSPVPYEQYF
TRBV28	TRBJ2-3	CASRPRSADTQYF
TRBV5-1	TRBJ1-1	CASSLERHNTEAFF
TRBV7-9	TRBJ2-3	CASSFVGTRISDTQYF
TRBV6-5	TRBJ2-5	CASSYSGTREETQYF
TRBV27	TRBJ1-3	CASSLSNRGNTIYF